Listed here are 21 T cell receptor beta chains from one sample, sequenced in a study of shared clonotypes between healthy human individuals. The table came from immunoSEQ multiplex PCR; TCRdb's copy has only in-frame clones and leaves some out. The table lists approximately 2,300,000 clones, roughly 92% of them singletons, with 0.37% in the top ten. Sequencing input: naive CD4+ T cells from PBMCs. The subset: CD45RA+ positively selected. Receptors were obtained from a man in his late teens or twenties in good health. Some clones in this sample may be carry-over from other donors' samples.

This chain joins TRBV7-3 and TRBJ2-1; 14 positions agree with TRBD2. V shed 5 bases, J shed 6 bases, and the junction held 3 bases outside the gene matches. From germline, CDR1 is SGHTA and CDR2 FQGTGA. The CDR3 loop spans 15 amino acids. The CDR3, as DNA: TGTGCCAGCAGCACCGGGACTAGCGGGAGCAATGAGCAGTTCTTC. Translating gives CASSTGTSGSNEQFF.

This chain uses TRBV9 with TRBJ2-1, with D perhaps TRBD1 (5 bases). CDR3 length: 14 amino acids. V lost 4 bases and J lost 5, with 13 bases in between. CDR1 is SGDLS, CDR2 YYNGEE, per germline. The CDR3 reads CASSHSGHHNEQFF. The DNA for the CDR3 is TGTGCCAGCAGCCATTCCGGACATCACAATGAGCAGTTCTTC. The full variable domain, its missing parts supplied by reference TRBV9 and TRBJ2-1, is DSGVTQTPKHLITATGQRVTLRCSPRSGDLSVYWYQQSLDQGLQFLIQYYNGEERAKGNILERFSAQQFPDLHSELNLSSLELGDSALYFCASSHSGHHNEQFFGPGTRLTVL.

This clone was recorded only once. The V gene is TRBV28, the J gene TRBJ2-1, with a possible D match to TRBD1 (5 bases). This CDR3 has 11 residues. The V and J ends lost 6 bases and 7 bases respectively, with 7 bases between them. Germline CDR1 is MDHEN and CDR2 is SYDVKM. CDR3 in amino acids: CASRDSNEQFF. The CDR3 region has the DNA TGTGCCAGCAGAGACAGTAATGAGCAGTTCTTC.

In its sample, this clone was seen once. This chain connects TRBV6-6 to TRBJ1-1; D remains ambiguous. There are 12 residues in the CDR3. Germline CDR1 MNHNY, CDR2 SVGAGI (reference sequence). With 2 bases removed from V and 4 bases from J, the gap between germline ends came to 5 bases. DNA of the CDR3: TGTGCCAGCAGTTACGGGGTCACTGAAGCTTTCTTT. Protein product: CASSYGVTEAFF.

About this clone: The identical CDR3 is also encoded by other nucleotide sequences in the sample. The chain carries TRBV7-3 and TRBJ1-1; D uncertain. V gave up 2 bases and J gave up 3 bases, with 7 bases separating them. The CDR3 consists of 13 residues. Per the germline V gene, CDR1 is SGHTA and CDR2 is FQGTGA. CDR3 sequence: CASSLDRHTEAFF. Here the CDR3 DNA reads TGTGCCAGCAGCTTAGACCGCCACACTGAAGCTTTCTTT.

The chain recombines TRBV29-1 with TRBJ2-3; the match to TRBD2 covers 10 bases. The CDR3 covers 15 residues. The V segment lost 2 bases and the J segment 6 bases; nucleotides outside the gene matches: 8. Germline lookup yields CDR1 SQVTM and CDR2 ANQGSEA. This chain's CDR3 is CSVEKVAGGVDTQYF. Here the CDR3 DNA reads TGCAGCGTTGAAAAGGTAGCGGGAGGTGTGGATACGCAGTATTTT.

The chain couples TRBV27 to TRBJ2-7; possible D gene TRBD1, 6 bases. The CDR3 totals 14 residues. The germline gives CDR1 MNHEY, CDR2 SMNVEV (reference sequence). Trimming stripped 0 bases from V and 5 bases from J, with 11 bases between. CDR3 amino acids: CASSLSRGSDEQYF. For the CDR3, the DNA is TGTGCCAGCAGTTTATCCAGGGGCAGCGACGAGCAGTACTTC.

V is TRBV10-1 and J is TRBJ2-7, with 8 bases matching TRBD2. CDR1 and CDR2 (germline): WNHNN, SYGVQD (reference sequence). V lost 6 bases and J lost 3; bases outside the gene matches: 10. The CDR3 covers 15 residues. CDR3 nucleotide sequence: TGCGCCAGCAGCGAAGGGATAGCGGGGATCTACGAGCAGTACTTC. Protein: CASSEGIAGIYEQYF.

V gene TRBV5-1 combines with J gene TRBJ2-7; the match to TRBD2 covers 8 bases. The CDR3 runs to 16 residues. Germline V lookup: CDR1 SGHRS, CDR2 YFSETQ. After removal of 3 bases from V and 2 bases from J, the junction contained 10 bases not matched to a gene. CDR3 bases: TGCGCCAGCAGCTCCGGGACTAGTGTCATCCCCTACGAGCAGTACTTC. Amino acids: CASSSGTSVIPYEQYF.

This chain connects TRBV7-3 to TRBJ2-1; 7 nucleotides align to TRBD2. V gave up 1 base and J gave up 9 bases; unmatched junction bases: 9. Per germline, CDR1 SGHTA and CDR2 FQGTGA. The CDR3 covers 15 residues. Here the CDR3 reads CASSLRFGAGAEQFF. CDR3 nucleotides: TGTGCCAGCAGCTTAAGGTTTGGGGCGGGAGCTGAGCAGTTCTTC.

This chain uses TRBV6-5 with TRBJ2-5, with D unclear. Trimming pared 1 base from V and 4 bases from J, leaving 7 bases between. CDR1 and CDR2 (germline): MNHEY, SVGAGI. This CDR3 spans 13 amino acids. CDR3 bases: TGTGCCAGCAGTTACTTAGCAGGAGAGACCCAGTACTTC. Its translation: CASSYLAGETQYF.

This sequence joins TRBV7-9 and TRBJ1-2; TRBD1 matches at 10 bases. Unmatched junction bases numbered 16, after V lost 8 bases and J lost 7 bases. CDR1 and CDR2 (germline): SEHNR, FQNEAQ (reference sequence). The CDR3 totals 16 residues. The CDR3 reads CASSPREGQGFVGYTF. Written as DNA, the CDR3 is TGTGCCAGCTCCCCCAGAGAGGGACAGGGGTTCGTTGGCTACACCTTC.

CDR3 sequence reads: CASSPLPLANEKLFF. For the CDR3, the DNA is TGTGCCAGCAGCCCCCTTCCCTTAGCTAATGAAAAACTGTTTTTT. V and J are TRBV7-6 and TRBJ1-4; no clear D gene. Trimming took 5 bases from V and 3 from J, leaving 13 bases between them. The CDR3 is 15 residues long. The V gene's germline CDR1 is SGHVS and CDR2 FNYEAQ.

This clone showed up just once. V usage is TRBV6-5 and J usage is TRBJ1-2, with no clear D. The ends were cut back, 6 bases at V and 4 bases at J, with 18 bases in the middle. The germline gives CDR1 MNHEY, CDR2 SVGAGI. CDR3 length: 15 residues. The CDR3, as DNA: TGTGCCAGCAGCATGCGGACCCCCCCCTTCTATGGCTACACCTTC. Its protein product is CASSMRTPPFYGYTF.

This clone showed up just a few times. The rearrangement joins TRBV2 to TRBJ2-7; possibly TRBD2 for D (5 bases). The CDR3 runs 13 residues. Germline V gene data show CDR1 as SNHLY and CDR2 as FYNNEI. The V end was cut by 8 bases, the J end by 6 bases, with 17 bases between. For the CDR3, the DNA is TGTGCCAGCTATAGTGAAGGGAGCGGCGAGCAGTACTTC. Protein: CASYSEGSGEQYF.

The chain carries TRBV19 and TRBJ2-5; tentative D call: TRBD1 (6 bases). The germline CDR1 and CDR2 sequences are LNHDA and SQIVND (reference sequence). V was pared by 6 bases and J by 4 bases, with 24 bases between. This CDR3 has 17 residues. The CDR3 region is CASSSPGHPLFRETQYF. For the CDR3, the DNA is TGTGCCAGTAGCTCCCCGGGACACCCGCTGTTCCGAGAGACCCAGTACTTC.

The J gene is TRBJ1-2, the V gene TRBV6-6; D may be TRBD1 (6 bases). V was pared by 6 bases and J by 8 bases, with 16 bases between. The CDR3 has 13 amino acids. Germline CDR1 reads MNHNY; CDR2 reads SVGAGI (reference sequence). The DNA of the CDR3 is TGTGCCAGCAGAACGACAGGTGCATCAGGCTACACCTTC. Translated: CASRTTGASGYTF.

The chain links TRBV27 to TRBJ2-4; 9 bases agree with TRBD2. The CDR3 is 15 amino acids. The trim removed 6 bases at V and 5 bases at J, leaving 8 bases unmatched. Germline V lookup: CDR1 MNHEY, CDR2 SMNVEV (reference sequence). CDR3 sequence (DNA): TGTGCCAGCAGAGTACTAGCGGGCAAAGAAAACATTCAGTACTTC. Its protein is CASRVLAGKENIQYF.

This clone appeared once. This sequence joins TRBV10-3 and TRBJ2-7, with 9 nucleotides matching TRBD1. J gave up 2 bases and V 4 bases, and 3 bases lay outside the gene matches. The germline CDR1 and CDR2 sequences are ENHRY and SYGVKD. The CDR3 totals 14 residues. CDR3 residues: CAISVGQGTYEQYF. The CDR3 DNA follows: TGTGCCATCAGTGTGGGACAGGGAACCTACGAGCAGTACTTC.

The chain links TRBV27 to TRBJ1-4, with 9 nucleotides matching TRBD1. This CDR3 spans 15 amino acids. From germline, CDR1 is MNHEY and CDR2 SMNVEV (reference sequence). V gave up 4 bases and J gave up 7 bases; unmatched junction bases: 7. DNA for the CDR3: TGTGCCAGCAGTTACCCGGGACAGGGTTTTGAAAAACTGTTTTTT. It specifies CASSYPGQGFEKLFF.

V and J are TRBV18 and TRBJ2-2; no definite D call. Trimming cost V 2 bases and J 3 bases, with 10 bases left between them. Germline V gives CDR1 KGHSH, CDR2 LQKENI. The CDR3 has 15 amino acids. Here the CDR3 DNA reads TGTGCCAGCTCACCAGTGTACGAGTACACCGGGGAGCTGTTTTTT. Translating it yields CASSPVYEYTGELFF.